The next 7 T cell receptor beta chains were all read from a single sample in a study of CD8 T cells in ankylosing spondylitis. MiXCR was run by TCRdb on the 5' RACE reads, yielding one entry per CDR3 protein. Of about 250,000 distinct CDR3 sequences detected, roughly a third appear once; the ten largest clones hold approximately 4.4%. What was sequenced was blood, either unsorted or a sorted T cell fraction (not recorded which). The receptors were sampled from a male donor with ankylosing spondylitis or in good health (not recorded which).

This clonotype has just a few counts. The V call is TRBV3-1, the J call TRBJ1-6; D ambiguous. This CDR3 comprises 15 residues. Trimming removed 4 bases from V and 10 bases from J, with 17 bases in between. CDR1 and CDR2 (germline): LGHDT, YNNKEL (reference sequence). CDR3 DNA sequence: TGTGCCAGCAGCCCGTACATGGGCCTACCATCACCCCTCCACTTT. Amino acids: CASSPYMGLPSPLHF.

This chain connects TRBV12-3 or TRBV12-4 to TRBJ2-2; the match to TRBD1 covers 7 bases. The ends lost 6 bases at V and 0 bases at J; junction bases unmatched: 7. The CDR3 consists of 16 residues. CDR3 sequence reads: CASSHPGTANTGELFF. In DNA form, the CDR3 reads TGTGCCAGCAGCCACCCCGGGACAGCGAACACCGGGGAGCTGTTTTTT.

The chain combines TRBV20-1 with TRBJ2-3; 7 positions match TRBD2. The CDR3 contains 13 residues. Germline V lookup: CDR1 DFQATT, CDR2 SNEGSKA (reference sequence). Trimming at V came to 6 bases and at J to 4 bases, leaving 7 bases not matched to a gene. CDR3 sequence: CSAPERGPDTQYF. The CDR3 DNA sequence: TGCAGTGCACCGGAGCGGGGCCCAGATACGCAGTATTTT.

The gene calls are TRBV12-3 or TRBV12-4 and TRBJ2-3; D call uncertain. Trimming pared 6 bases from V and 1 base from J, leaving 11 bases between. The CDR3 covers 14 residues. The CDR3 bases are TGTGCCAGCAGGTGGCGCCGCGGCACAGATACGCAGTATTTT. Translating it yields CASRWRRGTDTQYF.

The chain links TRBV29-1 to TRBJ1-5; D is unresolved. This CDR3 has 12 residues. The ends were cut back, 7 bases at V and 3 bases at J, with 10 bases in the middle. The V gene's germline CDR1 is SQVTM and CDR2 ANQGSEA. CDR3 amino acids: CSAANPNQPQHF. The CDR3 nucleotides read TGCAGCGCCGCGAACCCCAATCAGCCCCAGCATTTT.

This clonotype was recorded a few times. The gene calls are TRBV5-1 and TRBJ1-1; TRBD1 is a possible D gene (6 bases). The ends were cut back, 4 bases at V and 7 bases at J, with 17 bases in the middle. The CDR3 contains 14 residues. CDR1 and CDR2 (germline): SGHRS, YFSETQ. CDR3 in DNA: TGCGCCAGCAGCCCCTTGGACAGAGGATATGAAGCTTTCTTT. This gives the protein CASSPLDRGYEAFF. The variable domain in full, completed from reference TRBV5-1 and TRBJ1-1, reads KAGVTQTPRYLIKTRGQQVTLSCSPISGHRSVSWYQQTPGQGLQFLFEYFSETQRNKGNFPGRFSGRQFSNSRSEMNVSTLELGDSALYLCASSPLDRGYEAFFGQGTRLTVV.

V usage is TRBV20-1 and J usage is TRBJ2-2; D ambiguous. Germline V lookup: CDR1 DFQATT, CDR2 SNEGSKA (reference sequence). The CDR3 has 12 amino acids. Between the trimmed V and J ends, which lost 0 bases and 8 bases, there was a span of 7 bases. This CDR3 is CSARDLGGELFF. The CDR3 nucleotides read TGCAGTGCTAGAGATCTCGGGGGGGAGCTGTTTTTT.